This entry is about one T cell receptor (beta chain). The CDR3 length is 15 residues. The ends were cut back, 4 bases at V and 4 bases at J, with 16 bases in the middle. Germline CDR1 reads MGHRA; CDR2 reads YSYEKL. This specimen comes from a study of CD8 T cells in Susac syndrome. Random hexamers were used to reverse transcribe the RNA input (about 0.45 to 1 ug). TCRdb redid the calling of the immunoSEQ multiplex PCR reads with MiXCR, one entry per CDR3 protein. This table holds some 150,000 distinct CDR3 sequences, 90% to 97% found once. The sequence was obtained from a human donor with Susac syndrome. The chain has TRBV4-1 and TRBJ1-2; tentative D call: TRBD1 (6 bases). The sequencing input was CD4+ T cells from PBMCs. In DNA, the CDR3 is TGCGCCAGCAGCCCAGCATCAGGGGTAGGCTATGGCTACACCTTC. Its protein is CASSPASGVGYGYTF.